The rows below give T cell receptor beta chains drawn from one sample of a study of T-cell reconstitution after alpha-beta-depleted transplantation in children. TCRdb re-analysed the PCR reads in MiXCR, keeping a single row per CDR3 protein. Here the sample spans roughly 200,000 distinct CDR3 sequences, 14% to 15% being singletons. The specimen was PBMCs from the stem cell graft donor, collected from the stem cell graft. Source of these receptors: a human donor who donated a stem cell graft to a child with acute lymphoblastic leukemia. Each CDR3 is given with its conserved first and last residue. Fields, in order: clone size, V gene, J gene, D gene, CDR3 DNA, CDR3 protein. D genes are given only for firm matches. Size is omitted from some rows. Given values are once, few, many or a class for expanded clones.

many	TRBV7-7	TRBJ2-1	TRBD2	TGTGCTAGCAGCTTTAAAGCGGGAGACTCCTACAATGAGCAGTTCTTC	CASSFKAGDSYNEQFF
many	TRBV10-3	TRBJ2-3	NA	TGTGCCATCAGTGAGATCCCCGGGACCCACACAGATACGCAGTATTTT	CAISEIPGTHTDTQYF
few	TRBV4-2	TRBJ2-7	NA	TGTGCCAGCAGCCCGAGGGTGAGGGGCGAAGTTGACGAGCAGTACTTC	CASSPRVRGEVDEQYF
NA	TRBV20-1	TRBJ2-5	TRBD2	TGCAGTGCTAGAGAAGGCGGGGGGGGACACGAGACCCAGTACTTC	CSAREGGGGHETQYF
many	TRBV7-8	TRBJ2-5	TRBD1	TGTGCCAGCAGATCCTCGGGGACAGGGAGGGAGACCCAGTACTTC	CASRSSGTGRETQYF
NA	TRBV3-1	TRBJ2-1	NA	TGTGCCTCCTGCCAAGATAACTGGGTCTACAATGAGCAGTTCTTC	CASCQDNWVYNEQFF
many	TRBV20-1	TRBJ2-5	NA	TGCAGTGCTATCCAAACGGGACTTCAAGAGACCCAGTACTTC	CSAIQTGLQETQYF
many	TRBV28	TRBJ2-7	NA	TGTGCCAGCAGTTTACCGGGAAGTCGACACTACGAGCAGTACTTC	CASSLPGSRHYEQYF
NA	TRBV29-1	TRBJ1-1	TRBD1	TGCAGCGTGGGGGACAGGGGGATGTCTGAAGCTTTCTTT	CSVGDRGMSEAFF
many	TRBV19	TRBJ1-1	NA	TGTGCCACCTCTAACCGGGAGACTGAAGCTTTCTTT	CATSNRETEAFF
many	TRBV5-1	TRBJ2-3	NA	TGCGCCAGCAGCTCCGGGACCACAGATACGCAGTATTTT	CASSSGTTDTQYF
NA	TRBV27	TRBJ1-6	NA	TGTGCCAGCAGTCCCCCTAGGCTCCACTTT	CASSPPRLHF
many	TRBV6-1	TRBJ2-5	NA	TGTGCCAGCAGCCTAGGTGACGGCCAAGAGACCCAGTACTTC	CASSLGDGQETQYF
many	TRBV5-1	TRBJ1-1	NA	TGCGCCAGCAGCCTCCGGGGGGCCGGGAACACTGAAGCTTTCTTT	CASSLRGAGNTEAFF